This T cell receptor (beta chain) came from a study of kidney transplant recipient with SARS-CoV-2 infection. This clonotype was seen ten or more times. MiXCR, applied by TCRdb to the reads, yields one record per CDR3 protein. Of roughly 230,000 distinct CDR3 sequences in the sample, under 35% were seen once. V was shortened by 3 bases and J by 4 bases, with 13 bases between the two germline ends. CDR3 length equals 15 residues. Germline V gives CDR1 LGHNA, CDR2 YNFKEQ. The chain links TRBV4-2 to TRBJ1-3; a possible D gene is TRBD1 (6 bases). The material sequenced was a blood sample, taken at baseline and around day 110 from a kidney transplant recipient. This clonotype was sampled from a male patient aged 25-45 years who had COVID-19 and was a kidney transplant recipient. These T cells may partly come from the graft donor. The CDR3 sequence: CASSQYGDIGNTIYF. DNA for the CDR3: TGTGCCAGCAGCCAGTACGGGGACATAGGAAACACCATATATTTT.